This T cell receptor (beta chain) was recovered during a study of T-cell reconstitution after alpha-beta-depleted transplantation in children. Regarding the study as a whole: Diversity and T-cell counts at one year after transplant derived mostly from new T cells. Where alpha-beta T cells came from about two months after transplant was reportedly several hundred expanded graft clones.

This clonotype was recorded at least ten times. Its antigen is still unknown. For TCRbeta, the library was prepared with unique molecular identifiers. Via MiXCR, TCRdb re-called the PCR reads, giving one row per CDR3 protein. The sample includes a few hundred thousand distinct CDR3 sequences, about a quarter of them seen just once. The sample consisted of PBMCs, taken before TCRalphabeta/CD19-depleted stem cell transplant. This TCR was recovered from a boy younger than two with Wiskott-Aldrich syndrome, due to receive a stem cell transplant.

Here the CDR3 DNA reads TGCGCCAGCAGCCTTGGCGGGGCCTCCTACGAGCAGTACTTC. Its translation: CASSLGGASYEQYF. V and J are TRBV5-1 and TRBJ2-7, with TRBD2 as a possible D gene (6 bases). Germline V CDR1 and CDR2: SGHRS, YFSETQ. Deletions cut 4 bases from V and 0 bases from J, with 11 bases between. The CDR3 is 14 amino acids.